This entry lists 29 T cell receptor beta chains sequenced from one sample in a study of CD8+CD57+ T cells in acquired aplastic anemia. The template for TCR beta VDJ and CDR3 sequence profiling was genomic DNA. TCRdb reprocessed the reads via MiXCR and lists one record per CDR3 protein. The sample holds 150,000 or so distinct CDR3 sequences, 60% to 70% seen once. Sample: sorted CD4+, CD8+, or CD8+CD57+ T cells (not recorded which) from PBMCs. Receptor source: a human donor in good health.

The chain uses TRBV2 and TRBJ1-1, with a weak D call TRBD1 (5 bases). The V end was cut by 11 bases, the J end by 1 base, with 17 bases between. The CDR3 runs to 14 residues. Germline values: CDR1 SNHLY, CDR2 FYNNEI. The CDR3 sequence: CAGDKGQGNTEAFF. The CDR3, as DNA: TGTGCCGGAGATAAAGGGCAGGGGAACACTGAAGCTTTCTTT. The variable domain in full, with the rest retrieved from reference TRBV2 and TRBJ1-1, is EPEVTQTPSHQVTQMGQEVILRCVPISNHLYFYWYRQILGQKVEFLVSFYNNEISEKSEIFDDQFSVERPDGSNFTLKIRSTKLEDSAMYFCAGDKGQGNTEAFFGQGTRLTVV.

This chain joins TRBV9 and TRBJ1-4; the D gene is possibly TRBD1 (6 bases). V was clipped by 2 bases and J by 3 bases, with 14 bases between them. Germline values: CDR1 SGDLS, CDR2 YYNGEE. CDR3 length equals 16 residues. In DNA form, the CDR3 reads TGTGCCAGCAGCGTGGGGAGGGGGGGCGCTAATGAAAAACTGTTTTTT. Translating gives CASSVGRGGANEKLFF.

For this clonotype: A read error is likely, as this CDR3 ends without the conserved phenylalanine or tryptophan. V usage is TRBV9 and J usage is TRBJ2-2; 7 bases map to TRBD2. V lost 3 bases, J lost 2 bases, and 10 bases stayed unmatched. Germline V gene sequence: CDR1 SGDLS, CDR2 YYNGEE. This CDR3 has 17 amino acids. The CDR3 here is CASSDSGTTKNTGELFS. CDR3 nucleotides: TGTGCCAGCAGCGACTCCGGGACTACTAAAAACACCGGGGAGCTGTTTTCA.

Ten or more counts support this clonotype. The chain is built from TRBV6-2 or TRBV6-3 and TRBJ2-1, with unresolved D. The CDR3 loop spans 13 amino acids. The V end lost 3 bases, the J end lost 10 bases, and 13 bases lay between the germline ends. Germline CDR1 reads MNHEY; CDR2 reads SVGEGT. The CDR3 nucleotides are TGTGCCAGCAGTTATGCCCGAACTCGAGAGCAGTTCTTC. Residues: CASSYARTREQFF.

The CDR3 sequence: CASSMRFREIDTQYF. DNA for the CDR3: TGTGCCAGTAGTATGAGATTTCGGGAAATAGATACGCAGTATTTT. V gene TRBV19 combines with J gene TRBJ2-3, with D tentatively TRBD2 (5 bases). Trimming removed 3 bases from V and 5 bases from J, with 15 bases in between. Germline V CDR1 and CDR2: LNHDA, SQIVND (reference sequence). The CDR3 extends over 15 amino acids.

The table lists this clonotype with a few counts. The chain links TRBV5-1 to TRBJ1-6, with D possibly TRBD1 on 5 matching bases. CDR3 length: 11 residues. Germline V gene data show CDR1 as SGHRS and CDR2 as YFSETQ. V was trimmed by 3 bases and J by 16 bases, leaving 11 bases between them. The CDR3, as DNA: TGCGCCAGCAGCTCGGGACGGATACTCCACTTT. Translating gives CASSSGRILHF. Filled out from reference TRBV5-1 and TRBJ1-6, the complete variable domain reads KAGVTQTPRYLIKTRGQQVTLSCSPISGHRSVSWYQQTPGQGLQFLFEYFSETQRNKGNFPGRFSGRQFSNSRSEMNVSTLELGDSALYLCASSSGRILHFGNGTRLTVT.

This clonotype was seen more than once but under ten times. The chain is built from TRBV7-6 and TRBJ2-1; D gene unclear. The CDR3 sequence is 12 residues long. Germline assignment: CDR1 SGHVS and CDR2 FNYEAQ. Trimming left V 0 bases short and J 9 bases short, with 6 bases between. CDR3 sequence (DNA): TGTGCCAGCAGCTTAGCATTCGGTGAGCAGTTCTTC. This translates into CASSLAFGEQFF.

V and J are TRBV7-9 and TRBJ2-1, with no clear D. With 2 bases removed from V and 9 bases from J, the gap between germline ends came to 11 bases. CDR1 and CDR2 from the germline V gene are SEHNR and FQNEAQ (reference sequence). The CDR3 has 13 amino acids. The CDR3 loop is CASSLISRPEQFF. In nucleotides, the CDR3 is TGTGCCAGCAGCTTAATTTCTCGCCCTGAGCAGTTCTTC.

This clonotype was recorded at least ten times. The chain uses TRBV2 and TRBJ1-1, with D maybe TRBD1 (6 bases). CDR1 SNHLY and CDR2 FYNNEI come from the germline V gene. The CDR3 has 13 amino acids. Trimming cost V 6 bases and J 4 bases, with 12 bases left between them. Here the CDR3 DNA reads TGTGCCAGCAGATCAGGGGTTGGCACTGAAGCTTTCTTT. Translated: CASRSGVGTEAFF.

This clonotype was detected only a few times. V is TRBV7-9 and J is TRBJ2-7, with 9 bases that match TRBD2. Germline V lookup: CDR1 SEHNR, CDR2 FQNEAQ (reference sequence). The CDR3 loop spans 16 amino acids. V dropped 4 bases and J dropped 1; count of bases not matched to a gene: 8. This CDR3 reads CASSSNPGLASYEQYF. CDR3 bases: TGTGCCAGCAGCTCGAATCCGGGACTAGCTTCCTACGAGCAGTACTTC. Full variable domain (remainder filled in from reference TRBV7-9 and TRBJ2-7): DTGVSQNPRHKITKRGQNVTFRCDPISEHNRLYWYRQTLGQGPEFLTYFQNEAQLEKSRLLSDRFSAERPKGSFSTLEIQRTEQGDSAMYLCASSSNPGLASYEQYFGPGTRLTVT.

The chain joins TRBV20-1 to TRBJ1-1; no firm D call. Germline V lookup: CDR1 DFQATT, CDR2 SNEGSKA (reference sequence). The CDR3 sequence is 11 residues long. The DNA for the CDR3 is TGCAGACAGCCTTCGGGGACTGAAGCTTTCTTT. Translation: CRQPSGTEAFF.

The gene calls are TRBV6-2 or TRBV6-3 and TRBJ2-1; 12 nucleotides line up with TRBD2. CDR3 length: 15 residues. The J segment lost 5 bases and the V segment lost 6 bases, leaving 5 bases of the junction unmatched. Germline CDR1 reads MNHEY; CDR2 reads SVGEGT. The CDR3 loop reads CASRMTSGSNNEQFF. CDR3 nucleotide sequence: TGTGCCAGCAGAATGACTAGCGGGAGCAACAATGAGCAGTTCTTC.

The genes are TRBV2 and TRBJ1-1; 10 positions agree with TRBD1. The germline V gene has CDR1 SNHLY and CDR2 FYNNEI. V was pared by 3 bases and J by 5 bases, with 6 bases of the junction left unmatched. The length of the CDR3 is 15 residues. The CDR3 coding sequence is TGTGCCAGCAGTGAGCTAGGGACAGGGGTAACTGAAGCTTTCTTT. Protein product: CASSELGTGVTEAFF.

The rearrangement links TRBV12-5 to TRBJ2-5, with D unresolved. Trimming stripped 6 bases from V and 0 bases from J, with 8 bases between. The CDR3 sequence is 13 residues long. Per germline, CDR1 LGHNT and CDR2 FRNRAP. CDR3 amino acids: CASGLGHQETQYF. The CDR3 nucleotides are TGTGCTAGTGGCCTTGGACACCAAGAGACCCAGTACTTC.

The CDR3 sequence: CASRAYRDTGELFF. The CDR3 DNA follows: TGTGCCAGCAGGGCGTACAGGGACACCGGGGAGCTGTTTTTT. V is TRBV7-9 and J is TRBJ2-2; possibly TRBD1 for D (6 bases). CDR1 SEHNR and CDR2 FQNEAQ come from the germline V gene (reference sequence). V lost 6 bases, J lost 3 bases, and 11 bases lay in between. The CDR3 is 14 residues long.

The V gene is TRBV15, the J gene TRBJ1-1, with D unresolved. Germline assignment: CDR1 LNHNV and CDR2 YYDKDF (reference sequence). Trimming stripped 0 bases from V and 4 bases from J, with 15 bases between. The CDR3 is 16 amino acids. The CDR3 DNA reads TGTGCCACCAGCAGAGATCTGACCCCAACCGGCACTGAAGCTTTCTTT. Its translation: CATSRDLTPTGTEAFF. The whole variable domain, filled in from reference TRBV15 and TRBJ1-1, reads DAMVIQNPRYQVTQFGKPVTLSCSQTLNHNVMYWYQQKSSQAPKLLFHYYDKDFNNEADTPDNFQSRRPNTSFCFLDIRSPGLGDTAMYLCATSRDLTPTGTEAFFGQGTRLTVV.

V and J are TRBV19 and TRBJ1-1; D not resolved. The length of the CDR3 is 12 residues. V was pared by 9 bases and J by 5 bases, with 13 bases between. Germline lookup yields CDR1 LNHDA and CDR2 SQIVND (reference sequence). The CDR3 loop reads CASQLGGTEAFF. The CDR3 nucleotides are TGTGCCAGCCAGCTGGGAGGGACTGAAGCTTTCTTT.

The chain carries TRBV9 and TRBJ2-3; D gene uncertain. Germline loops: CDR1 SGDLS, CDR2 YYNGEE. The CDR3 extends over 14 amino acids. Trimming left V 0 bases short and J 5 bases short, with 10 bases between. The DNA for the CDR3 is TGTGCCAGCAGCGTAGGGCCTACGGGAGATACGCAGTATTTT. Protein sequence: CASSVGPTGDTQYF.

As for this clonotype: The junction departs from germline at one end; a sequencing error may be responsible. The chain carries TRBV10-1 and TRBJ2-7, with D unresolved. CDR1 and CDR2 (germline): WNHNN, SYGVQD (reference sequence). This CDR3 region has 16 residues. CDR3 coding DNA: TGTGCCATCAGTGAACCAAGTAGGACGGAGACCTACGAGCAGTACTTC. Protein sequence: CAISEPSRTETYEQYF.

Note on this clonotype: Being one base from a much bigger clone, this may be a read error. The V and J genes are TRBV5-1 and TRBJ2-7; possible D gene TRBD2, 6 bases. Germline-derived CDR1 and CDR2 are SGHRS and YFSETQ. The CDR3 runs to 14 residues. Trimming took off 4 bases at V and 3 bases at J, with 14 bases between the two ends. The CDR3 protein is CASSLGGTNYEQYF. For the CDR3, the DNA is TGCGCCAGCAGCCTCGGGGGAACAAACTACGAGCAGTACTTC.

This CDR3 reads CASSYGQGGDSPLHF. The CDR3 region has the DNA TGCGCCAGCAGCTACGGACAGGGAGGAGATTCACCCCTCCACTTT. The J gene is TRBJ1-6, the V gene TRBV5-1, with 8 bases that match TRBD1. Per germline, CDR1 SGHRS and CDR2 YFSETQ. With 3 bases clipped from V and 8 bases from J, the junction kept 7 bases outside the gene matches. The CDR3 has 15 residues.

A remark on this clonotype: At one boundary the junction diverges from the germline segment, which might be a read error. This rearrangement joins TRBV7-2 to TRBJ1-2; TRBD1 matches 7 bases. This CDR3 is built from 15 residues. Germline CDR1 reads SGHTA; CDR2 reads FQGNSA. CDR3 nucleotide sequence: TGTGTCAGCAGCTTAGCGGGCCAGGGGGGTTATGGCTACACCTTC. This gives the protein CVSSLAGQGGYGYTF.

This clonotype was picked up many times. V is TRBV9 and J is TRBJ2-2; tentatively, D is TRBD2 (6 bases). Trimming removed 2 bases from V and 3 bases from J, with 20 bases in between. Per the germline V gene, CDR1 is SGDLS and CDR2 is YYNGEE. This CDR3 comprises 18 residues. DNA of the CDR3: TGTGCCAGCAGCGTCTCCCCGGCGGGACGCCGTTACACCGGGGAGCTGTTTTTT. Its protein product is CASSVSPAGRRYTGELFF.

The rearrangement links TRBV20-1 to TRBJ1-1; 7 nucleotides line up with TRBD1. Trimming at V came to 6 bases and at J to 1 base, leaving 11 bases not matched to a gene. Germline loops: CDR1 DFQATT, CDR2 SNEGSKA (reference sequence). The CDR3 is 15 amino acids. CDR3 amino acids: CSAGRGGTGNTEAFF. The CDR3 DNA sequence: TGCAGTGCAGGCAGGGGGGGAACGGGGAACACTGAAGCTTTCTTT.

The rearrangement joins TRBV7-9 to TRBJ2-5; unclear D gene. The germline V and J ends were trimmed by 5 bases and 5 bases, with 3 bases remaining between them. There are 10 residues in the CDR3. Per the germline V gene, CDR1 is SEHNR and CDR2 is FQNEAQ (reference sequence). This chain's CDR3 is CASSRETQYF. In DNA form, the CDR3 reads TGTGCCAGCAGCCGGGAGACCCAGTACTTC. The variable domain in full, completed from reference TRBV7-9 and TRBJ2-5, reads DTGVSQNPRHKITKRGQNVTFRCDPISEHNRLYWYRQTLGQGPEFLTYFQNEAQLEKSRLLSDRFSAERPKGSFSTLEIQRTEQGDSAMYLCASSRETQYFGPGTRLLVL.

The J gene is TRBJ2-7, the V gene TRBV5-1; maybe TRBD2 (5 bases). Trimming took off 7 bases at V and 4 bases at J, with 9 bases between the two ends. In germline, CDR1 is SGHRS, CDR2 YFSETQ. The CDR3 extends over 11 amino acids. CDR3: CASASGYEQYF. Written as DNA, the CDR3 is TGCGCCAGCGCCTCGGGGTACGAGCAGTACTTC. Full variable domain (outside the CDR3, taken from reference TRBV5-1 and TRBJ2-7): KAGVTQTPRYLIKTRGQQVTLSCSPISGHRSVSWYQQTPGQGLQFLFEYFSETQRNKGNFPGRFSGRQFSNSRSEMNVSTLELGDSALYLCASASGYEQYFGPGTRLTVT.

This clonotype showed up many times. CDR3 nucleotide sequence: TGTGCCAGCAGACAGAGAACGTCCGGCGGGAGTGGCACAGATACGCAGTATTTT. Translating gives CASRQRTSGGSGTDTQYF. V gene TRBV13 combines with J gene TRBJ2-3; TRBD2 aligns across 7 bases. This CDR3 is built from 18 residues. V was pared by 6 bases and J by 1 base, with 16 bases of the junction left unmatched. CDR1 and CDR2 from the germline V gene are PRHDT and FYEKMQ (reference sequence).

Of note for this clonotype: Being one base from a much bigger clone, this may be a read error. The rearrangement links TRBV6-1 to TRBJ2-7; D is perhaps TRBD2 (6 bases). The germline V and J ends were trimmed by 4 bases and 5 bases, with 15 bases remaining between them. The CDR3 has 14 residues. CDR1 is MNHNS, CDR2 SASEGT, per germline. The CDR3 DNA follows: TGTGCCAGCAGTGGGGGGGATCGGTTGAACGAGCAGTACTTC. Translating it yields CASSGGDRLNEQYF.

V usage is TRBV4-1 and J usage is TRBJ1-4, with D perhaps TRBD1 (6 bases). With 4 bases removed from V and 12 bases from J, the gap between germline ends came to 21 bases. CDR1 and CDR2 (germline): MGHRA, YSYEKL. This CDR3 comprises 15 residues. The chain's CDR3 is CASSRLQGQRQELFF. The CDR3 nucleotides are TGCGCCAGCAGCCGCTTACAGGGTCAAAGGCAGGAACTGTTTTTT.